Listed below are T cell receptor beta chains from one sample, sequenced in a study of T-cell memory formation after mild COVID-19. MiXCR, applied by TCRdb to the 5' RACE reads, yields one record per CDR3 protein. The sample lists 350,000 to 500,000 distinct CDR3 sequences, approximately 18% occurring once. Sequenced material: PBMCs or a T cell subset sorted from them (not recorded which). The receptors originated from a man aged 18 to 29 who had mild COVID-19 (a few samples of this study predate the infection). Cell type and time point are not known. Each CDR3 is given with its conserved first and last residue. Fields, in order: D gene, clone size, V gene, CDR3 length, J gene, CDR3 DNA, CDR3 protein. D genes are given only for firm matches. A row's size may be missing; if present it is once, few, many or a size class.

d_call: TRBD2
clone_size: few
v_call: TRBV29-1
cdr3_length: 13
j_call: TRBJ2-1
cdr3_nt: TGCAGCGCCACTAGCGGGGGGGCAGATGAGCAGTTCTTC
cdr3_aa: CSATSGGADEQFF

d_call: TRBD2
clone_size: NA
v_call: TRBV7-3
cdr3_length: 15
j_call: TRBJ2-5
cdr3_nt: TGTGCCAGCAGCTCGCTGGGGGGGGAAGCGGAGACCCAGTACTTC
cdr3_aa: CASSSLGGEAETQYF

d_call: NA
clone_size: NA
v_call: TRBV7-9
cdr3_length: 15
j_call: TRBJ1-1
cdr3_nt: TGTGCCAGCAGCCCGCCCTCCAGGGGAAACACTGAAGCTTTCTTT
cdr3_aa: CASSPPSRGNTEAFF

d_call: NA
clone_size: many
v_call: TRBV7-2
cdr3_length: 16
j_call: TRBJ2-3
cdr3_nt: TGTGCCAGCAGCTCTTGGGTTGGCGGGGCTTCAGATACGCAGTATTTT
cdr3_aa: CASSSWVGGASDTQYF

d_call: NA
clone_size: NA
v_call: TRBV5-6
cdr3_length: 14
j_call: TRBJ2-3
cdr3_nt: TGTGCCAGCAGCTCGCCCCGGGCCACAGATACGCAGTATTTT
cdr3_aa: CASSSPRATDTQYF

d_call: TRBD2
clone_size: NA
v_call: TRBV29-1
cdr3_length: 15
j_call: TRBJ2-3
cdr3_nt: TGCAGCGTTGTGGGTCTAGCGGGAGCCACAGATACGCAGTATTTT
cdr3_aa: CSVVGLAGATDTQYF

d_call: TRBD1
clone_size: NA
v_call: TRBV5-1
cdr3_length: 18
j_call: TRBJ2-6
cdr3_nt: TGCGCCAGCAGCTTGGTGGGACAGGGCTGGGAAGGGGCCAACGTCCTGACTTTC
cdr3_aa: CASSLVGQGWEGANVLTF

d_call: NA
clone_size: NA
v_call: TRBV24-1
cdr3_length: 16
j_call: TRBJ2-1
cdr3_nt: TGTGCCACCAGTGACCTGAGTGGGGGCCCCTACAATGAGCAGTTCTTC
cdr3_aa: CATSDLSGGPYNEQFF

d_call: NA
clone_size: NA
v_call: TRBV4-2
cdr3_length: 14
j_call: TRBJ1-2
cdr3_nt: TGTGCCAGCAGCCAAGATAGGGATAACTATGGCTACACCTTC
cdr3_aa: CASSQDRDNYGYTF

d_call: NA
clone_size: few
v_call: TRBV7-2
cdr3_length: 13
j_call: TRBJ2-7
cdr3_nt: TGTGCCAGCAGCCGGACGGTCTCCTACGAGCAGTACTTC
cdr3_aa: CASSRTVSYEQYF